The text below deals with one T cell receptor (beta chain). It has no known antigen specificity. No quality values exist for individual bases; no much larger clone is one base distant. These data come from a study of blood T cell repertoires in COVID-19 (TCRdb year 2020). Concerning the study at large: The collaborator samples originated in the United States, Italy and Spain and spanned the acute and convalescent phases of COVID-19. The prospective study material was composed of cDNA or gDNA derived from T cells, B-cell-depleted T cells, or PBMCs. Subjects who had been exposed to COVID-19, were actively infected with it, or had recovered from it provided the deeply sampled blood TCRbeta repertoires that made up the dataset. The repertoires were made available in a free public database intended to serve as a resource for research on the immune response to SARS-CoV-2. Samples came from the ongoing ImmuneRACE study (first 160 participants) plus 1,254 subjects from 6 global collaborators. The sample metadata nearly always contained a de-identified subject ID, COVID-19 status, age in years and sex. Where available, HLA class I and class II types were obtained from metadata supplied by the sample provider rather than from assay-based typing.

Participants in the prospective study were enrolled through a virtual design, were aged about 18 to 89 years, and lived in roughly 24 United States geographic areas. To assign participants to cohorts, the prospective study relied on clinical history that participants themselves reported in a screening survey and a study questionnaire. For ImmuneRACE Cohort 3, a participant was defined as recovered based on two consecutive negative NP/OP PCR tests, clearance by a healthcare professional, or resolution of symptoms. In the prospective study, mobile phlebotomists collected whole blood, serum and a nasopharyngeal or oropharyngeal swab from each participant. Participants in the prospective study had the option to provide additional blood draws and questionnaires over a roughly 2-month period. Before DNA extraction, prospective study blood samples were shipped either frozen or at room temperature. Summary of the overall study and its limitations: How much clinical and demographic metadata was included differed by source and by participant, and the metadata was provided uncurated.

Trimming costs V 3 bases and J 2 bases, and their ends lie 9 bases apart. Taken from the germline V gene (reference sequence), the CDR1 and CDR2 loops are LNHDA and SQIVND. The CDR3, from cysteine to phenylalanine, totals 14 residues. Just CDR3 DNA is preserved here, 42 bases in frame from base 1. The immunoSEQ Assay, a bias-controlled multiplex PCR, was used to amplify TCRbeta CDR3 regions from genomic DNA. Under the source paper's analysis protocol: Nucleated cell counts per sample were estimated from amplification of reference gene primers within the assay. Sequence reads were collapsed and filtered to measure the absolute abundance of every unique TCRbeta CDR3 rearrangement. Productive Simpson clonality was computed per sample as the square root of Simpson's diversity index over productive rearrangements. In TCRdb, the immuneACCESS table is reduced to in-frame sequences with V and J assigned. These tables do not hold every clone; where another copy was compared, an unresolved V gene accounts for under half, and the others remain unexplained. V, J and clone size are those of that table, while D and trimming were read from the DNA. For this sample the table gives 110,000 to 150,000 clones, of which roughly 88% were detected only once. Clones ranked in the top ten supply roughly 3.9% of the sample.

Sequences were obtained from PBMCs or T cells enriched from blood (not recorded which). The clonotype comes from a middle-aged man who had recovered from COVID-19. The sequence links TRBV19 to TRBJ2-3, with a weak D call of TRBD2 (5 bases match). The CDR3 protein is CASSILANTDTQYF. The nucleotide sequence is given as TGTGCCAGTAGTATTCTAGCCAACACAGATACGCAGTATTTT.